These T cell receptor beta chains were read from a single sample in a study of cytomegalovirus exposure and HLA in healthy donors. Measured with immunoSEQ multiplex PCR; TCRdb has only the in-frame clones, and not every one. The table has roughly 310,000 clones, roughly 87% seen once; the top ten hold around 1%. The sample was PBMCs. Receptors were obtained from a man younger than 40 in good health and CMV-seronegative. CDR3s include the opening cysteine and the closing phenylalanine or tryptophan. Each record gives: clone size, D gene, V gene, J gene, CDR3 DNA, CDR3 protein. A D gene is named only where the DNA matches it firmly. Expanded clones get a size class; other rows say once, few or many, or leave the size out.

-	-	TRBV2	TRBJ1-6	TGTGCCAGCAGCCAAGTCCCACAAGAGGTAGATTCACCCCTCCACTTT	CASSQVPQEVDSPLHF
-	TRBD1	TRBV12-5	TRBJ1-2	TGTGCTAGTGGTTCGACAGGGGTTGGAGGCTACACCTTC	CASGSTGVGGYTF
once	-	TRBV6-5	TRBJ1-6	TGTGCCAGCAGTTCTCCCGGGGGGTCCTATAATTCACCCCTCCACTTT	CASSSPGGSYNSPLHF
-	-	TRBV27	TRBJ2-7	TGTGCCAGCGGAAACAGGGTTCCCTACGAGCAGTACTTC	CASGNRVPYEQYF
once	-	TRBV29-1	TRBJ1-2	TGCAGCGTTGGGGGGGAGACGCGCTACACCTTC	CSVGGETRYTF
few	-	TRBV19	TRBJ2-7	TGTGCCAGTAGTCGGGGGTACGAGCAGTACTTC	CASSRGYEQYF
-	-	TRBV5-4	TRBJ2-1	TGTGCCAGCAGCTCACCTGACCAGGTACCCTACAATGAGCAGTTCTTC	CASSSPDQVPYNEQFF
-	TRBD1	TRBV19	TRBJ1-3	TGTGCCAGTGCGTCCGGGACAGGGTACGGAAACACCATATATTTT	CASASGTGYGNTIYF
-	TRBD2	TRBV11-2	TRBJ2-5	TGTGCCAGCAGCTTAGAATCGCTAGCGGGGGGCCAAGAGACCCAGTACTTC	CASSLESLAGGQETQYF
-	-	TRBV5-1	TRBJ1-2	TGCGCCAGCAGCTTGGGCGCTAACTATGGCTACACCTTC	CASSLGANYGYTF
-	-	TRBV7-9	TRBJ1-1	TGTGCCAGCAGAGAAGACCTGCGGGACACTGAAGCTTTCTTT	CASREDLRDTEAFF
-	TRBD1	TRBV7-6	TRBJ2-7	TGTGCCAGCAGCCCACAGGGGAGTAGCTCCTACGAGCAGTACTTC	CASSPQGSSSYEQYF
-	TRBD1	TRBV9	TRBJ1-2	TGTGCCAGCAGCCCCAACTCAGGGGGCGGCTACACCTTC	CASSPNSGGGYTF
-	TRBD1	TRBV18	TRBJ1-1	TGTGCCAGCTCACCACAGAGGACAGGGATGAACACTGAAGCTTTCTTT	CASSPQRTGMNTEAFF
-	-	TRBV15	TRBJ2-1	TGTGCCACCAGGCACAGGTTTATCTGGGACAATGAGCAGTTCTTC	CATRHRFIWDNEQFF
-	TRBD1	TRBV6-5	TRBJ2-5	TGTGCCAGCAGTTCCGGGACAGGGCCCCAAGAGACCCAGTACTTC	CASSSGTGPQETQYF
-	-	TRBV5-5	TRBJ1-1	TGTGCCAGCAGCTCTAAGAACACTGAAGCTTTCTTT	CASSSKNTEAFF
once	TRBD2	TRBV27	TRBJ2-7	TGTGCCAGCAGACCCCAGACTAGCGGGGGGCCTCGTTCCTCCGAGCAGTACTTC	CASRPQTSGGPRSSEQYF
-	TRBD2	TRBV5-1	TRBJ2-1	TGCGCCAGCAGCTTGCCGGCTAGCGGGGGGTTTGCCTACAATGAGCAGTTCTTC	CASSLPASGGFAYNEQFF
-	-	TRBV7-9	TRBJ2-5	TGTGCCAGCAGCTTAGGGGCAGGCCAAGAGACCCAGTACTTC	CASSLGAGQETQYF
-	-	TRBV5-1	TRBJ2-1	TGCGCCAGCAGCTTCAACTCCCTCTGGAATGAGCAGTTCTTC	CASSFNSLWNEQFF
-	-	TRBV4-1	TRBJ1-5	TGCGCCAGCAGCCAAGTGAGGGTGAATCAGCCCCAGCATTTT	CASSQVRVNQPQHF
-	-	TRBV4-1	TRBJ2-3	TGCGCCAGCAGCCAAGGAATGGGGAGTCGAGATACGCAGTATTTT	CASSQGMGSRDTQYF
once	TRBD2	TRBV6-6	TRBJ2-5	TGTGCCAGTCAGGGGACTAGCGGGGGCTGGTACTTC	CASQGTSGGWYF
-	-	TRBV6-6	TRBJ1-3	TGTGCCAGCAGGCAACAGGCGCTCTCTGGAAACACCATATATTTT	CASRQQALSGNTIYF
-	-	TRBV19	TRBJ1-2	TGTGCCAGTAGTATAGTATTTGCTAACTATGGCTACACCTTC	CASSIVFANYGYTF
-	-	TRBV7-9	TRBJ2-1	TGTGCCAGCAGCTTAGGCTCAGGCTTGATTTACAATGAGCAGTTCTTC	CASSLGSGLIYNEQFF
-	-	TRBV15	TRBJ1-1	TGTGCCACCAGCAGGCTAGTCGAAGGCACTGAAGCTTTCTTT	CATSRLVEGTEAFF
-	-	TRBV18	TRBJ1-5	TGTGCCAGCTCACCGGAGGGAGGTCAGCAGCCCCAGCATTTT	CASSPEGGQQPQHF
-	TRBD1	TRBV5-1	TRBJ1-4	TGCGCCAGCAGCTTTGGACAGGGGATTATTGAAAAACTGTTTTTT	CASSFGQGIIEKLFF
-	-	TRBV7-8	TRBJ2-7	TGTGCCAGCAGCTTAAGGAGGGTTGGCAGTCAAGAGCAGTACTTC	CASSLRRVGSQEQYF
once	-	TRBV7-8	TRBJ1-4	TGTGCCAGCAGCCCAGACAGCCCCGGTGGAAAACTGTTTTTT	CASSPDSPGGKLFF
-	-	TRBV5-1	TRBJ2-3	TGCGCCAGCAGCGCACAGGGTGCAGATACGCAGTATTTT	CASSAQGADTQYF
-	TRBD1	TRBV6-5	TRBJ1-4	TGTGCCAGCAGAGGACAGGGTATGGGGGAAAAACTGTTTTTT	CASRGQGMGEKLFF
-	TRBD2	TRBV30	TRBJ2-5	TGTGCCTGGAGTAGCCTAGCGGGGGGCTACCAAGAGACCCAGTACTTC	CAWSSLAGGYQETQYF
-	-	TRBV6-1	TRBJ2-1	TGTGCCAGCAGTGGGACAGATTACAATGAGCAGTTCTTC	CASSGTDYNEQFF
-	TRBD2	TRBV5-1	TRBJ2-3	TGCGCCAGCTTTGGCTCCGGTGGGAGGGGAGTAGATACGCAGTATTTT	CASFGSGGRGVDTQYF
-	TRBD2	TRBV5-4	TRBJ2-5	TGTGCCAGCAGCTTGGGAGGAGCGGGGGGGAAGACCCAGTACTTC	CASSLGGAGGKTQYF
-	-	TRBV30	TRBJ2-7	TGTGCCTGGAGTGTGATCCAGGGCGAGCAGTACTTC	CAWSVIQGEQYF
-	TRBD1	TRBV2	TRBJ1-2	TGTGCCAGCAGTGAGAGGGACAGGGCAGCGTCTCATTATGGCTACACCTTC	CASSERDRAASHYGYTF
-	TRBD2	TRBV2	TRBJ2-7	TGTGCCAGCAGTCCCCTTCCCCCCTCCAGCGGGGGTTACGAGCAGTACTTC	CASSPLPPSSGGYEQYF
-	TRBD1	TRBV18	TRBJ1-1	TGTGCCAGCTCATGGGGACAGGGAAACACTGAAGCTTTCTTT	CASSWGQGNTEAFF
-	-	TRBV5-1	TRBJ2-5	TGCGCCAGCAGGGTTAGAGAGACCCAGTACTTC	CASRVRETQYF
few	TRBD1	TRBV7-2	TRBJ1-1	TGTGCCAGCAGCTCCGGGACAGGTGTACACACTGAAGCTTTCTTT	CASSSGTGVHTEAFF
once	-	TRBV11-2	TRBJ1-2	TGTGCCAGCAGCCCTAGGGCTAGGGGCTTGGGGCAAAATTATGGCTACACCTTC	CASSPRARGLGQNYGYTF
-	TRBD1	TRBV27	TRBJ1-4	TGTGCCAGCAGTTTAGGGACAGTTAATGAAAAACTGTTTTTT	CASSLGTVNEKLFF
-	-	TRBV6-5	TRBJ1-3	TGTGCCAGCAAGGCCTCAGCGGACGGAAACACCATATATTTT	CASKASADGNTIYF
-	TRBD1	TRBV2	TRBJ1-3	TGTGCCAGCAGTTCTGACAGGGCCTCTGGAAACACCATATATTTT	CASSSDRASGNTIYF
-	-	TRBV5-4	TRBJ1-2	TGTGCCAGCAGCTTGCGGGTGGATAACTATGGCTACACCTTC	CASSLRVDNYGYTF
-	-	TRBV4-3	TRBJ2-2	TGCGCCAGCAGCCAAGAGGGGACAAACACCGGGGAGCTGTTTTTT	CASSQEGTNTGELFF
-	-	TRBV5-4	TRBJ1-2	TGTGCCAGCAGCTTGGAGACAGGCGGTGTTATCGAGGGCTACACCTTC	CASSLETGGVIEGYTF
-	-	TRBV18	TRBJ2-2	TGTGCCAGCTCCCCGTTTGGTTCGCAGGGAAACACCGGGGAGCTGTTTTTT	CASSPFGSQGNTGELFF
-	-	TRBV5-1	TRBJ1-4	TGCGCCAGCAGCGAGTTCGGGCGGGCAACTAATGAAAAACTGTTTTTT	CASSEFGRATNEKLFF
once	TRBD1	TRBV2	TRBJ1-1	TGTGCCAGCAGTACCTCCGGGACAGGGTTGGCCGAAGCTTTCTTT	CASSTSGTGLAEAFF
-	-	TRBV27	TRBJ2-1	TGTGCCACCTCGGACCGGGGGTACAATGAGCAGTTCTTC	CATSDRGYNEQFF